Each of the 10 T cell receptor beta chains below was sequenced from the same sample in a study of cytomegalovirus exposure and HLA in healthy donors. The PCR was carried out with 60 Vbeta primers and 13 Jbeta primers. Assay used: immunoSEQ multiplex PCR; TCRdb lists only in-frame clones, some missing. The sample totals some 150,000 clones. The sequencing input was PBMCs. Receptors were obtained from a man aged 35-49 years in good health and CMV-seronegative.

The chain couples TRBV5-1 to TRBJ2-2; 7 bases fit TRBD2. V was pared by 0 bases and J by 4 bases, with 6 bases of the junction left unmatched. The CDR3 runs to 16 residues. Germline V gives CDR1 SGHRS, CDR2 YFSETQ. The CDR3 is CASSLVPRGSTGELFF. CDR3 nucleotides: TGCGCCAGCAGCTTGGTTCCGCGGGGGAGCACCGGGGAGCTGTTTTTT.

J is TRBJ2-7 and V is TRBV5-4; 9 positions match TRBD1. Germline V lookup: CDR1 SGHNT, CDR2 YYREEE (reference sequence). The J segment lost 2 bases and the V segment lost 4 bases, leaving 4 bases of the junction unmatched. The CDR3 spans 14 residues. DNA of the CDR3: TGTGCCAGCAGCCTACAGGGGGCGGCCTACGAGCAGTACTTC. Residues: CASSLQGAAYEQYF.

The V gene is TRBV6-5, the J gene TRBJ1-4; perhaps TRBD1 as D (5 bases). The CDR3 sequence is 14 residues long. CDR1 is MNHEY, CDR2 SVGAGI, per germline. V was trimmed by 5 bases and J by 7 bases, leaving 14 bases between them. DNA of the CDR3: TGTGCCAGCAGTCTAAATCACGACAGTGAAAAACTGTTTTTT. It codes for CASSLNHDSEKLFF.

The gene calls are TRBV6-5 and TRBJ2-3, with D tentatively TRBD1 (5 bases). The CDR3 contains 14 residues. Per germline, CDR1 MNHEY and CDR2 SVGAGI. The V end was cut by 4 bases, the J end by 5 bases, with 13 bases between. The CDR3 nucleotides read TGTGCCAGCAGTTGGAAAGGGGCCGAAGATACGCAGTATTTT. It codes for CASSWKGAEDTQYF.

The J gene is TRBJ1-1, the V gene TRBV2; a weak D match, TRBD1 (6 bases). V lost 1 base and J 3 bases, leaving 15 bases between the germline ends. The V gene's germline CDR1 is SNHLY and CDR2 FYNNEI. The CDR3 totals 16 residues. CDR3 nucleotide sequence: TGTGCCAGCAGTGAAGACCGCAGGGGAAAGGACACTGAAGCTTTCTTT. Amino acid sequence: CASSEDRRGKDTEAFF.

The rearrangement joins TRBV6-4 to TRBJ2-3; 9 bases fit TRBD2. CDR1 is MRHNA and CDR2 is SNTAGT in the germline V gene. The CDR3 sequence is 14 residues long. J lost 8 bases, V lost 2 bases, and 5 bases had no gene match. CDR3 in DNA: TGTGCCAGCAGTGACAAAGCGGGGGGACTTACGCAGTATTTT. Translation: CASSDKAGGLTQYF.

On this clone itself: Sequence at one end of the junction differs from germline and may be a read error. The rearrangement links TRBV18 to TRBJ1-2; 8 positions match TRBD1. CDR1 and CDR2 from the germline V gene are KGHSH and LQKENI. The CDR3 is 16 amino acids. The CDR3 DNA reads TGTGCCGGCTCAACGGGGACAGGCGATACTAACTATGGCTACACCTTC. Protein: CAGSTGTGDTNYGYTF.

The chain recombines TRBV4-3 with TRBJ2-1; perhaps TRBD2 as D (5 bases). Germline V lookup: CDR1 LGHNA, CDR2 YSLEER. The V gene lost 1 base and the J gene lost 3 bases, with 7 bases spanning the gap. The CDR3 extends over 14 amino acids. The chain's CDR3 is CASSQAGYYNEQFF. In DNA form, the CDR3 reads TGCGCCAGCAGCCAAGCGGGGTACTACAATGAGCAGTTCTTC.

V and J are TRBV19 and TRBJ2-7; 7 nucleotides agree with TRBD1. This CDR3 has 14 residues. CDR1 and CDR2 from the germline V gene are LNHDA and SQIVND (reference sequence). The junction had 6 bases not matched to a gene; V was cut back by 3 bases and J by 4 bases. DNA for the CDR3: TGTGCCAGTAGTATTGAAAACAGGGGATACGAGCAGTACTTC. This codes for CASSIENRGYEQYF.

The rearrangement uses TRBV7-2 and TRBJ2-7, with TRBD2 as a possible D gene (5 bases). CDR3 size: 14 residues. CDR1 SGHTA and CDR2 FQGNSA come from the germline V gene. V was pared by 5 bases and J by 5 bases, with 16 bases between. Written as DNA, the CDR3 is TGTGCCAGCAGCCCTCCCTCCGGGGTGAACGAGCAGTACTTC. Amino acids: CASSPPSGVNEQYF.